Below are 15 T cell receptor beta chains sequenced from a single sample in a study of blood T cell repertoires in COVID-19. The table came from immunoSEQ multiplex PCR; TCRdb's copy has only in-frame clones and leaves some out. The table lists approximately 380,000 clones, more than 70% of them singletons, with about 1.1% in the top ten. The sequencing sample was made of PBMCs or T cells enriched from blood (not recorded which). Every receptor here comes from a woman aged 18-29 years who had recovered from COVID-19.

The chain employs TRBV30 and TRBJ1-2; 10 positions match TRBD1. Trimming removed 3 bases from V and 5 bases from J; junction bases left unmatched: 3. The germline V gene encodes CDR1 GTSNPN and CDR2 SVGIG (reference sequence). This CDR3 comprises 13 residues. The CDR3 nucleotides are TGTGCCTGGAGCATGGGACAGGGGTATGGCTACACCTTC. Amino acid sequence: CAWSMGQGYGYTF.

The chain couples TRBV4-2 to TRBJ1-2; 7 nucleotides line up with TRBD1. Trimming cost V 0 bases and J 6 bases; bases outside gene matches: 16. Germline V gene data show CDR1 as LGHNA and CDR2 as YNFKEQ. The CDR3 has 18 amino acids. The chain's CDR3 is CASSQEAHRQGGGNGYTF. Written as DNA, the CDR3 is TGTGCCAGCAGCCAAGAAGCCCATCGACAGGGAGGTGGGAATGGCTACACCTTC.

The J gene is TRBJ1-2, the V gene TRBV5-4; D might be TRBD1 (6 bases). The CDR3 consists of 19 residues. Trimming took 3 bases from V and 0 from J, leaving 24 bases between them. Germline CDR1 reads SGHNT; CDR2 reads YYREEE (reference sequence). CDR3 sequence: CASSSNTPGQPLANYGYTF. The CDR3 coding sequence is TGTGCCAGCAGCTCCAACACCCCCGGACAGCCATTGGCTAACTATGGCTACACCTTC.

The J gene is TRBJ2-7, the V gene TRBV21-1; no DNA check was done on the table's D call, TRBD1. TRBV21-1 represents a pseudogene. The CDR3 has 19 amino acids. The CDR3 reads CASSKALEEVGQGFAEQYF. DNA of the CDR3: TGTGCCAGCAGCAAAGCGCTCGAGGAGGTCGGACAGGGTTTCGCCGAGCAGTACTTC.

The genes are TRBV5-5 and TRBJ2-3; 9 bases align to TRBD2. The V segment lost 0 bases and the J segment 2 bases; nucleotides outside the gene matches: 7. CDR1 is SGHKS and CDR2 is YYEKEE in the germline V gene (reference sequence). The CDR3 spans 17 residues. The CDR3 reads CASSLETSGFPTDTQYF. DNA of the CDR3: TGTGCCAGCAGCTTGGAGACTAGCGGATTTCCCACAGATACGCAGTATTTT.

The rearrangement uses TRBV5-1 and TRBJ2-7; 10 nucleotides match TRBD2. The CDR3 extends over 15 amino acids. Germline CDR1 reads SGHRS; CDR2 reads YFSETQ. V dropped 7 bases and J dropped 3; count of bases not matched to a gene: 10. The chain's CDR3 is CASDTLAGDGYEQYF. CDR3 bases: TGCGCCAGCGACACTCTAGCGGGGGACGGCTACGAGCAGTACTTC. The full variable domain, rest sourced from reference TRBV5-1 and TRBJ2-7, is KAGVTQTPRYLIKTRGQQVTLSCSPISGHRSVSWYQQTPGQGLQFLFEYFSETQRNKGNFPGRFSGRQFSNSRSEMNVSTLELGDSALYLCASDTLAGDGYEQYFGPGTRLTVT.

This chain joins TRBV10-3 and TRBJ2-7; D is uncertain. The CDR3 covers 12 residues. V was pared by 4 bases and J by 3 bases, with 7 bases between. Germline CDR1 reads ENHRY; CDR2 reads SYGVKD. CDR3 in DNA: TGTGCCATCAGTGGGTCACACTACGAGCAGTACTTC. This gives the protein CAISGSHYEQYF.

The J gene is TRBJ2-3, the V gene TRBV2; 9 bases map to TRBD2. Germline V CDR1 and CDR2: SNHLY, FYNNEI. The CDR3 length is 11 residues. V gave up 6 bases and J gave up 12 bases; unmatched junction bases: 4. The DNA of the CDR3 is TGTGCCAGCAGGGGGACTAGCCGCCAGTATTTT. Protein sequence: CASRGTSRQYF. The full variable domain, rest sourced from reference TRBV2 and TRBJ2-3, is EPEVTQTPSHQVTQMGQEVILRCVPISNHLYFYWYRQILGQKVEFLVSFYNNEISEKSEIFDDQFSVERPDGSNFTLKIRSTKLEDSAMYFCASRGTSRQYFGPGTRLTVL.

This clone was picked up a small number of times. J is TRBJ2-2 and V is TRBV7-9; D is undetermined. V lost 1 base to trimming and J lost 2 bases, with 8 bases between them. This CDR3 is 15 amino acids long. The germline CDR1 and CDR2 sequences are SEHNR and FQNEAQ (reference sequence). The CDR3 DNA reads as TGTGCCAGCAGCTTAGTACAGTTTAACACCGGGGAGCTGTTTTTT. Protein product: CASSLVQFNTGELFF.

This chain connects TRBV27 to TRBJ1-2; no firm D call. CDR1 is MNHEY, CDR2 SMNVEV, per germline (reference sequence). V lost 6 bases to trimming and J lost 2 bases, with 19 bases between them. This CDR3 has 16 residues. For the CDR3, the DNA is TGTGCCAGCAGCCAAAAGAGAGGGAGTCCGAACTATGGCTACACCTTC. This translates into CASSQKRGSPNYGYTF.

The chain joins TRBV3-1 (or the pseudogene TRBV3-2) to TRBJ2-3, with D possibly matching TRBD2 (6 bases). The V end lost 1 base, the J end lost 2 bases, and 13 bases lay between the germline ends. Looked up from germline, CDR1 is LGHDT and CDR2 is YNNKEL (reference sequence). The length of the CDR3 is 16 residues. The CDR3 DNA reads TGTGCCAGCAGCCAAGTGAACGGGGGACCCACAGATACGCAGTATTTT. The encoded protein is CASSQVNGGPTDTQYF.

The V call is TRBV29-1, the J call TRBJ1-2, with D possibly TRBD1 on 5 matching bases. V was shortened by 0 bases and J by 8 bases, with 10 bases between the two germline ends. The germline V gene has CDR1 SQVTM and CDR2 ANQGSEA. The CDR3 loop spans 12 amino acids. The CDR3 DNA sequence: TGCAGCGTTGAAGATGGGGGGGACGGCTACACCTTC. This sequence encodes CSVEDGGDGYTF.

The chain uses TRBV3-1 (or the pseudogene TRBV3-2) and TRBJ1-2; maybe TRBD1 (5 bases). CDR3 size: 14 residues. In germline, CDR1 is LGHDT, CDR2 YNNKEL (reference sequence). Trimming stripped 0 bases from V and 7 bases from J, with 12 bases between. The DNA for the CDR3 is TGTGCCAGCAGCCAAGAAAGCCGGAGGGGTGGCTACACCTTC. Translated, it gives CASSQESRRGGYTF.

The chain joins TRBV28 to TRBJ1-2; D is ambiguous. V lost 3 bases and J 8 bases, leaving 10 bases between the germline ends. This CDR3 has 12 residues. Germline assignment: CDR1 MDHEN and CDR2 SYDVKM. Here the CDR3 DNA reads TGTGCCAGCAGTTTCTTAGGCGGAGGCTACACCTTC. This gives the protein CASSFLGGGYTF.

This clone was counted a single time. The chain is built from TRBV7-2 and TRBJ1-2; TRBD1 matches at 7 bases. The CDR3 extends over 18 amino acids. J gave up 7 bases and V 3 bases, and 20 bases lay outside the gene matches. Germline V lookup: CDR1 SGHTA, CDR2 FQGNSA. The DNA of the CDR3 is TGTGCCAGCAGCTTGAGTAAAGGTTCGGGCAGGGGGGTTAGTGGCTACACCTTC. Translated, it gives CASSLSKGSGRGVSGYTF.